A single sample gave rise to the 16 T cell receptor beta chains below, sequenced in a study of T cells in Graves' hyperthyroidism and ophthalmopathy. Amplified regions were TCR beta CDR3 sequences from RNA transcripts. HTBI primers were employed in a first-round RT-PCR of the TCR CDR3. Each CDR3 protein gets one entry after TCRdb re-called the multiplex PCR reads with MiXCR. The table lists about 700,000 distinct CDR3 sequences, 14% of them singletons, with roughly a tenth in the top ten. The specimen was blood. These receptors came from a woman aged 18-29 years with Graves' hyperthyroidism.

CDR3: CAWSGNRLSSGNTIYF. In DNA, the CDR3 is TGTGCCTGGAGTGGAAATAGACTGAGCTCTGGAAACACCATATATTTT. The V gene is TRBV30, the J gene TRBJ1-3; D not certain. With 1 base removed from V and 0 bases from J, the gap between germline ends came to 13 bases. Germline lookup yields CDR1 GTSNPN and CDR2 SVGIG (reference sequence). This CDR3 comprises 16 residues.

The V call is TRBV20-1, the J call TRBJ1-6, with D possibly being TRBD1 (6 bases). Germline loops: CDR1 DFQATT, CDR2 SNEGSKA (reference sequence). The V gene lost 3 bases and the J gene lost 10 bases, with 16 bases spanning the gap. The CDR3 is 14 residues long. The CDR3 coding sequence is TGCAGTGCTAGGACCCGGGACAACGACTCACCCCTCCACTTT. This translates into CSARTRDNDSPLHF.

This clonotype came up many times. This rearrangement joins TRBV2 to TRBJ2-1; 8 nucleotides align to TRBD2. Germline-derived CDR1 and CDR2 are SNHLY and FYNNEI. V lost 9 bases and J lost 4; bases outside the gene matches: 8. The CDR3 spans 14 residues. This CDR3 is CARGSGSLYNEQFF. Here the CDR3 DNA reads TGTGCCAGAGGGAGCGGGAGTCTATACAATGAGCAGTTCTTC. Combining the CDR3 with reference TRBV2 and TRBJ2-1 gives the whole variable domain EPEVTQTPSHQVTQMGQEVILRCVPISNHLYFYWYRQILGQKVEFLVSFYNNEISEKSEIFDDQFSVERPDGSNFTLKIRSTKLEDSAMYFCARGSGSLYNEQFFGPGTRLTVL.

This clonotype showed up many times. This chain connects TRBV12-3 or TRBV12-4 to TRBJ2-1; 12 bases are shared with TRBD2. The CDR3 runs to 14 residues. J lost 7 bases, V lost 4 bases, and 2 bases had no gene match. CDR3 in amino acids: CASSSGTSGNEQFF. The CDR3 DNA reads as TGTGCCAGCAGTTCCGGGACTAGCGGGAATGAGCAGTTCTTC.

In regard to this clonotype: One end of the junction fails to match germline, which may point to a read error. The chain has TRBV5-1 and TRBJ2-4, with TRBD2 matching 8 bases. CDR1 is SGHRS and CDR2 is YFSETQ in the germline V gene. The CDR3 is made up of 16 amino acids. CDR3 sequence reads: CASSRGGANGKSIQYF. The CDR3 DNA is TGCGCCAGCAGCCGGGGGGGGGCGAACGGCAAAAGCATTCAGTACTTC.

This clonotype has at least ten counts. This chain links TRBV9 with TRBJ2-7; D unclear. Trimming shortened V by 4 bases and J by 3 bases, and 14 bases separated the two germline ends. The CDR3 totals 14 residues. The V gene's germline CDR1 is SGDLS and CDR2 YYNGEE. The CDR3 protein is CASSPYNANYEQYF. The CDR3 DNA reads as TGTGCCAGCAGCCCTTATAACGCAAACTACGAGCAGTACTTC.

This clonotype was detected many times. The CDR3 nucleotides are TGCAGTGCTATCCCTAGCGGGAGGATATCCTACGAGCAGTACTTC. Translating gives CSAIPSGRISYEQYF. V usage is TRBV20-1 and J usage is TRBJ2-7, with 11 bases identical to TRBD2. V shed 4 bases and J 1 base; nucleotides not matched to a gene: 6. The CDR3 totals 15 residues. From germline, CDR1 is DFQATT and CDR2 SNEGSKA (reference sequence).

This clonotype has a count of ten or more. The V gene is TRBV4-1, the J gene TRBJ1-1, with D possibly TRBD1 on 6 matching bases. Germline V lookup: CDR1 MGHRA, CDR2 YSYEKL. Deletions cut 1 base from V and 1 base from J, with 16 bases between. CDR3 length: 17 amino acids. CDR3 sequence: CASSQGPPGHTNTEAFF. The CDR3 coding sequence is TGCGCCAGCAGCCAAGGGCCGCCGGGACATACGAACACTGAAGCTTTCTTT.

In this sample, this clonotype turned up a few times. This chain uses TRBV7-3 with TRBJ2-3; D uncertain. Germline V gives CDR1 SGHTA, CDR2 FQGTGA. Trimming shortened V by 2 bases and J by 4 bases, and 13 bases separated the two germline ends. There are 15 residues in the CDR3. This CDR3 is CASSLSPEDADTQYF. As DNA, the CDR3 is TGTGCCAGCAGCTTATCCCCTGAAGATGCAGATACGCAGTATTTT.

This clonotype came up many times. The chain joins TRBV11-2 to TRBJ2-5; D call uncertain. V lost 5 bases to trimming and J lost 5 bases, with 9 bases between them. The CDR3 has 12 amino acids. Germline V gene data show CDR1 as SGHAT and CDR2 as FQNNGV. CDR3 sequence (DNA): TGTGCCAGCAGCCCGGGCCCGGAGACCCAGTACTTC. It yields the protein CASSPGPETQYF.

This clonotype has at least ten counts. V is TRBV6-1 and J is TRBJ1-5, with unresolved D. The CDR3 sequence is 14 residues long. Deletions cut 9 bases from V and 3 bases from J, with 15 bases between. Germline CDR1 reads MNHNS; CDR2 reads SASEGT. CDR3 bases: TGTGCCAGAGAGACTAACGGGATCAATCAGCCCCAGCATTTT. Translating it yields CARETNGINQPQHF.

The chain uses TRBV4-3 and TRBJ2-5, with 9 bases aligning to TRBD1. The germline V gene has CDR1 LGHNA and CDR2 YSLEER. The CDR3 length is 14 residues. Trimming removed 4 bases from V and 5 bases from J; junction bases left unmatched: 5. The CDR3 loop reads CASSRWTGAETQYF. CDR3 in DNA: TGCGCCAGCAGCCGATGGACAGGGGCCGAGACCCAGTACTTC.

This clonotype was counted at least ten times. This sequence joins TRBV6-2 or TRBV6-3 and TRBJ2-7; 9 bases match TRBD1. The CDR3 contains 16 residues. The V gene end was trimmed by 4 bases and the J gene end by 2 bases; junction bases not matched to a gene: 9. Germline lookup yields CDR1 MNHEY and CDR2 SVGEGT. The CDR3 region is CASSSWRNRGPYEQYF. The DNA for the CDR3 is TGTGCCAGCAGTTCATGGCGGAACAGGGGGCCCTACGAGCAGTACTTC.

This clonotype has only a few counts. The chain recombines TRBV5-1 with TRBJ2-7, with D possibly TRBD1 on 6 matching bases. This CDR3 spans 14 amino acids. Germline V gene lookup returns CDR1 SGHRS and CDR2 YFSETQ. The ends were cut back, 2 bases at V and 2 bases at J, with 11 bases in the middle. The CDR3 region has the DNA TGCGCCAGCAGCTTTATCCCAGGGGCCTACGAGCAGTACTTC. Translated: CASSFIPGAYEQYF.

This clonotype has only a few counts. The rearrangement links TRBV13 to TRBJ2-1, with 11 bases fitting TRBD2. The CDR3 has 14 amino acids. Germline CDR1 reads PRHDT; CDR2 reads FYEKMQ (reference sequence). J was trimmed by 4 bases and V by 8 bases; bases with no gene match: 4. The CDR3 protein is CASQPSGRYNEQFF. For the CDR3, the DNA is TGTGCCAGCCAACCTAGCGGGAGGTACAATGAGCAGTTCTTC.

The genes are TRBV7-2 and TRBJ2-2, with D possibly being TRBD1 or TRBD2 (5 bases each). The CDR3 runs 14 residues. Trimming removed 5 bases from V and 7 bases from J, with 14 bases in between. Germline CDR1 and CDR2: SGHTA and FQGNSA. DNA for the CDR3: TGTGCCAGCAGCCCACGCTTTGGGGGCGGGGAGCTGTTTTTT. It encodes CASSPRFGGGELFF. The full variable domain, in which reference TRBV7-2 and TRBJ2-2 provide the parts outside the CDR3, is GAGVSQSPSNKVTEKGKDVELRCDPISGHTALYWYRQSLGQGLEFLIYFQGNSAPDKSGLPSDRFSAERTGGSVSTLTIQRTQQEDSAVYLCASSPRFGGGELFFGEGSRLTVL.